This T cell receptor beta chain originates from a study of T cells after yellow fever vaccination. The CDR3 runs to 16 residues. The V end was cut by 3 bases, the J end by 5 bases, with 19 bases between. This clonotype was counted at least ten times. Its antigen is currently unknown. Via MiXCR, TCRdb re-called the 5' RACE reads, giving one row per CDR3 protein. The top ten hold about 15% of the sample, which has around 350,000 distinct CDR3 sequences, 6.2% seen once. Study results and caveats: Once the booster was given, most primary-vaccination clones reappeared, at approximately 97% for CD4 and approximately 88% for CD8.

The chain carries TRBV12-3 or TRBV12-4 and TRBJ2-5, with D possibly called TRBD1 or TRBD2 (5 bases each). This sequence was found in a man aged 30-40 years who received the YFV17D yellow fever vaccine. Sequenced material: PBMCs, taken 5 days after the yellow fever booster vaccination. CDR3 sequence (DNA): TGTGCCAGCAGTTTTTTAGCACCCTCCGGGACGGAGACCCAGTACTTC. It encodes CASSFLAPSGTETQYF.